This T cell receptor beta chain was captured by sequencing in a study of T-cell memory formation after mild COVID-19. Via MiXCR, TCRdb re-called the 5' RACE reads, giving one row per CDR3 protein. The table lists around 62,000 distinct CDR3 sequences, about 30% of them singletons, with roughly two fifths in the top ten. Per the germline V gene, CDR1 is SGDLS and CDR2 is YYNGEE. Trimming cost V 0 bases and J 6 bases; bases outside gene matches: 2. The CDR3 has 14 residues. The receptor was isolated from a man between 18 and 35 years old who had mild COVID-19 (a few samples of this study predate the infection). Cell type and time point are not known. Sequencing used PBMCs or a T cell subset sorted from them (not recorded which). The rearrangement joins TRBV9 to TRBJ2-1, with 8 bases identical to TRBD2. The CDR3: CASSVAGLVNEQFF. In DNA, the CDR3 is TGTGCCAGCAGCGTAGCGGGACTAGTCAATGAGCAGTTCTTC. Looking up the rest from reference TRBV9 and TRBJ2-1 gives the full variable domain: DSGVTQTPKHLITATGQRVTLRCSPRSGDLSVYWYQQSLDQGLQFLIQYYNGEERAKGNILERFSAQQFPDLHSELNLSSLELGDSALYFCASSVAGLVNEQFFGPGTRLTVL.